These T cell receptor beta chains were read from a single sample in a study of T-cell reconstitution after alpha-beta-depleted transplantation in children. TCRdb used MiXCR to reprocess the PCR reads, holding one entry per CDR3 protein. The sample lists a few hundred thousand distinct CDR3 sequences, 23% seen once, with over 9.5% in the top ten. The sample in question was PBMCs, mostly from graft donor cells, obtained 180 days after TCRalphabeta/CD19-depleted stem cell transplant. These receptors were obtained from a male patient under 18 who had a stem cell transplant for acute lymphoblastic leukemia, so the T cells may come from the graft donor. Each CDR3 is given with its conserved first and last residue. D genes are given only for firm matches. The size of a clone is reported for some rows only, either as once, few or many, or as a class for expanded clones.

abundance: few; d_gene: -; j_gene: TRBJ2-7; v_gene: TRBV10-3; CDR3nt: TGTGCCATCAACCCAGGGCCTAACCACGAGCAGTACTTC; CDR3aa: CAINPGPNHEQYF
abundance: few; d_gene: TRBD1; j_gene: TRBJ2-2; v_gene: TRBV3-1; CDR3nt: TGTGCCAGCAGCCAAGGGCTGGGACAGGGGCCGAACACCGGGGAGCTGTTTTTT; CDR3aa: CASSQGLGQGPNTGELFF
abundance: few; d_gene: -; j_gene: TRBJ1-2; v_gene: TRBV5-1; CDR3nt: TGCGCCAGCAGCTCCCAATGGAGGGACTACTATGGCTACACCTTC; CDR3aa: CASSSQWRDYYGYTF
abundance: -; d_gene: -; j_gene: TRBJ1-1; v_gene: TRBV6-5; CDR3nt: TGTGCCAGCAGTTACTTGGCAGGGAAAAGCATGAACACTGAAGCTTTCTTT; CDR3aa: CASSYLAGKSMNTEAFF
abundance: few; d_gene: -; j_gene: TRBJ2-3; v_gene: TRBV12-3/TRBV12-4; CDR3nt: TGTGCCAGCAGTTTTGTTAGTGCAGATACGCAGTATTTT; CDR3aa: CASSFVSADTQYF
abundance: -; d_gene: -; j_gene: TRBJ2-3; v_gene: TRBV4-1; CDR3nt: TGCGCCAGCAGCCTCTTCTACACAGATACGCAGTATTTT; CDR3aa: CASSLFYTDTQYF
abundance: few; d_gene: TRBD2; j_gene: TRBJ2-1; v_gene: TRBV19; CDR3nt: TGTGCCAGTAGTCTAGAAACCGGGACTAGCGGGAGTTGGGGTGAGCAGTTCTTC; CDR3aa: CASSLETGTSGSWGEQFF
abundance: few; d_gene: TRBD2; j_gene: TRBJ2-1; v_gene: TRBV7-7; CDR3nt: TGTGCCAGCAGCCGTGGACTAGCGGGATACAATGAGCAGTTCTTC; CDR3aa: CASSRGLAGYNEQFF
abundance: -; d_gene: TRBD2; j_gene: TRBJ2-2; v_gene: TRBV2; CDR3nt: TGTGCCAGAGATTTACTAGCGGGAGTCCCCGGGGAGCTGTTTTTT; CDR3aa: CARDLLAGVPGELFF
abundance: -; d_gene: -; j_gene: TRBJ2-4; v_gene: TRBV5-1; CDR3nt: TGCGCCAGCAGCTCAGGTCCCCGGTACACAGGGAATCTAGCCAAAAACATTCAGTACTTC; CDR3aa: CASSSGPRYTGNLAKNIQYF
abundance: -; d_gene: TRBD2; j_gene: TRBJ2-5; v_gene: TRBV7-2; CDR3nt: TGTGCCAGCAGCTTCCCCGGGAGGACTCGAGAGACCCAGTACTTC; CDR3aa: CASSFPGRTRETQYF
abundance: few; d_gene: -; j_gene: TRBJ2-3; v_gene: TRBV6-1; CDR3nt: TGTGCCAGCAGTGACCGGTTTAGCACAGATACGCAGTATTTT; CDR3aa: CASSDRFSTDTQYF
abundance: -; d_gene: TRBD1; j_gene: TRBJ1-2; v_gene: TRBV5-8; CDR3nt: TGTGCCAGCAGACGATCTTCAGGGGGCTATGGCTACACCTTC; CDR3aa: CASRRSSGGYGYTF
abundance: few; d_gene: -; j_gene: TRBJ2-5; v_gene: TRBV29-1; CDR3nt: TGCAGCGTTGGTGATAAGACCCAGTACTTC; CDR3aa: CSVGDKTQYF
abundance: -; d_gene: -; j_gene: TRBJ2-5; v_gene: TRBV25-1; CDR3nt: TGTGCCAGCAGTGAAGGGGGCCAAGAGACCCAGTACTTC; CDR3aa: CASSEGGQETQYF
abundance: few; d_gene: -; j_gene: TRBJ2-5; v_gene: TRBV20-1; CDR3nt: TGCAGTGCTAGAGATCGGGCAAGAGTAGTCGAGACCCAGTACTTC; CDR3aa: CSARDRARVVETQYF
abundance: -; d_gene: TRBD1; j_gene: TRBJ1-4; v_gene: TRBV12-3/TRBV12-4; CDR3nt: TGTGCCAGCAGTTTAAGACAGGGGGCGAAAAAACTGTTTTTT; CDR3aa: CASSLRQGAKKLFF
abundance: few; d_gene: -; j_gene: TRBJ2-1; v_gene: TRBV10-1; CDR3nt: TGCGCCAGCGCGAATGGGTGGGGCGGCTCCTACAATGAGCAGTTCTTC; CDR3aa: CASANGWGGSYNEQFF
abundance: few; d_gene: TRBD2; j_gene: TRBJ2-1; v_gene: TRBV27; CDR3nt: TGTGCCAGCACTCTGGAGGCGGGAGGTTACAATGAGCAGTTCTTC; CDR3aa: CASTLEAGGYNEQFF
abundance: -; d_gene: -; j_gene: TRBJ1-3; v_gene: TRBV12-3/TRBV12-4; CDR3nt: TGTGCCAGCAGTTTATTAGGCAACTCTGGAAACACCATATATTTT; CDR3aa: CASSLLGNSGNTIYF
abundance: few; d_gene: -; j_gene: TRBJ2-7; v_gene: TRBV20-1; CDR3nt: TGCAGTGCTAGCGGGGGCGACTCCTACGAGCAGTACTTC; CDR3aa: CSASGGDSYEQYF
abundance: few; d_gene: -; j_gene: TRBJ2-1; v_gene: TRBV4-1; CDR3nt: TGCGCCAGCAGCCCGGGACAAGTCAATGAGCAGTTCTTC; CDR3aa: CASSPGQVNEQFF
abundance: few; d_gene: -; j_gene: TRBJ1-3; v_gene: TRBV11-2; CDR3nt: TGTGCCAGCAGCTTAGATTGGTCCTCTGGAAACACCATATATTTT; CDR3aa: CASSLDWSSGNTIYF
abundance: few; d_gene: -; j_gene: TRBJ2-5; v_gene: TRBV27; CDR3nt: TGTGCCAGCAGTTCTTGGACAGCAAAAGCGTATGAGACCCAGTACTTC; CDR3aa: CASSSWTAKAYETQYF
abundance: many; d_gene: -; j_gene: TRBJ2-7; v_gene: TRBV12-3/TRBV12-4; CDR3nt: TGTGCCAGCAGTTTAATGTCATTCGCCTCCTACGAGCAGTACTTC; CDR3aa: CASSLMSFASYEQYF
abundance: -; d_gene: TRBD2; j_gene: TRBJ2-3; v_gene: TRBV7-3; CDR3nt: TGTGCCAGCAGCCCCAACGGGGGCGGGAGGAGAGATACGCAGTATTTT; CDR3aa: CASSPNGGGRRDTQYF
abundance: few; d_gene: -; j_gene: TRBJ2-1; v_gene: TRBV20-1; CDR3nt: TGCAGTGCTAGAATAGGTCCTCTTTATCATGAGCAGTTCTTC; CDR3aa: CSARIGPLYHEQFF
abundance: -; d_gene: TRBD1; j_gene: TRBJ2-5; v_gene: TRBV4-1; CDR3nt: TGCGCCAGCAGCCCCCAGCAGACAGGGACGGGGGAGACCCAGTACTTC; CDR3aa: CASSPQQTGTGETQYF
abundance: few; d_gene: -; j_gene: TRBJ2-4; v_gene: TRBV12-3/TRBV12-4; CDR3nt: TGTGCCAGCAGTTTTTCCGGAAACATTCAGTACTTC; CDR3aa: CASSFSGNIQYF
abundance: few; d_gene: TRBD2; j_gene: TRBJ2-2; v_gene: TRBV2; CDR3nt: TGTGCCAGCAAGGGAGCGGGAGGGCTTATCGGGGAGCTGTTTTTT; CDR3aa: CASKGAGGLIGELFF
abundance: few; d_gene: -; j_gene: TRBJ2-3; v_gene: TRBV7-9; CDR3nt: TGTGCCAGCAGCTTAGTTCTGGTAGCACGAGGAGATACGCAGTATTTT; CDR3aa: CASSLVLVARGDTQYF
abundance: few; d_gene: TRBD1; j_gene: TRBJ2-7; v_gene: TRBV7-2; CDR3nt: TGTGCCAGCACCTCACAGACAGGGGGGGGATACGAGCAGTACTTC; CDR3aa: CASTSQTGGGYEQYF
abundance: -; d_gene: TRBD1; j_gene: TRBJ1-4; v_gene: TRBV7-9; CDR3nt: TGTGCCAGCAGCTCGATCTACAGGGGAGGGGAAAAACTGTTTTTT; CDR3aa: CASSSIYRGGEKLFF
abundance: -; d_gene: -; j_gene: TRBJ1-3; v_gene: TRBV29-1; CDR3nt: TGCAGCGTTGAAGCTGGGCGGTCCTCTGGAAACACCATATATTTT; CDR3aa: CSVEAGRSSGNTIYF
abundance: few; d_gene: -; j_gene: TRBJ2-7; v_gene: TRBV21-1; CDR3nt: TGTGCCAGCAGCGTATCCGGGACAGGGTCCCACGAGCAGTACTTC; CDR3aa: CASSVSGTGSHEQYF
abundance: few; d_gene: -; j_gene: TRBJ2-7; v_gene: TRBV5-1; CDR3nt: TGCGCCAGCAGCTGGATACGGGGAGTAGGGGAGCAGTACTTC; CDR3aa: CASSWIRGVGEQYF
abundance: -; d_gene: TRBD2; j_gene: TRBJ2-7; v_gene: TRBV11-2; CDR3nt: TGTGCCAGCAGCTTCGCCGGGGGAGGGCCGGACCACGAGCAGTACTTC; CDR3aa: CASSFAGGGPDHEQYF
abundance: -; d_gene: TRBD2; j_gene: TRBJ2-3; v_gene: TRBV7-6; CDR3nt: TGTGCCAGCAGCTCTTCGACTAGCGGCTCTTACACAGATACGCAGTATTTT; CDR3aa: CASSSSTSGSYTDTQYF
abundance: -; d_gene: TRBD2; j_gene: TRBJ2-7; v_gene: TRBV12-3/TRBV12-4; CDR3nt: TGTGCCAGCAGTCCTAGCGGGGTCCTCTACGAGCAGTACTTC; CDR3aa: CASSPSGVLYEQYF
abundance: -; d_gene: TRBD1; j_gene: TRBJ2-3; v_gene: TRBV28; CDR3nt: TGTGCCAGCACTCCGACAGGGGCTCTCACAGATACGCAGTATTTT; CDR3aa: CASTPTGALTDTQYF
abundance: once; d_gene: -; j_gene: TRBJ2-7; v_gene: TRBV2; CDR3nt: TGTGCCAGCAGTGAAAACGCCGGCTTGAGGTGGTACGAGCAGTACTTC; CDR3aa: CASSENAGLRWYEQYF
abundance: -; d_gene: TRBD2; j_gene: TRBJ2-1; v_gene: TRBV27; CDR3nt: TGTGCCAGCAGTTACACGCGACTAGCCCCTTACAATGAGCAGTTCTTC; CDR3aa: CASSYTRLAPYNEQFF
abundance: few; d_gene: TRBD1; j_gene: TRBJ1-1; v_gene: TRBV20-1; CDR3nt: TGCAGTGCTATCGGTATCAGGGGGGACACTGAAGCTTTCTTT; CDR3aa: CSAIGIRGDTEAFF
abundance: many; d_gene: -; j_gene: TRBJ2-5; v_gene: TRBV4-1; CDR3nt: TGCGCCAGCAGCCAAGAGGAGACCCAGTACTTC; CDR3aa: CASSQEETQYF
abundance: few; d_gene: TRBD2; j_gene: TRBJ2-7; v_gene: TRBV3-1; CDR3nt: TGTGCCAGCAGCCAAGAAGGGACTAGCGGGGACGAGCAGTACTTC; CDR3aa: CASSQEGTSGDEQYF
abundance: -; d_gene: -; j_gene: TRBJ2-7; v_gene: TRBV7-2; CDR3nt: TGTGCCAGCAGCTCTCAGCCAGGACAGTTAAACGAGCAGTACTTC; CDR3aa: CASSSQPGQLNEQYF
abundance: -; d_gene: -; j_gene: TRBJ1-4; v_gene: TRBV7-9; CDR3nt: TGTGCCAGCAGCTTAGGATTCGGACAGTATGAAAAACTGTTTTTT; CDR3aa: CASSLGFGQYEKLFF
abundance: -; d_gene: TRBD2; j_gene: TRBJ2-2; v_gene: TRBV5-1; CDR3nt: TGCGCCAGCAGCTTAATAGGACTAGCCCCCGGGGAGCTGTTTTTT; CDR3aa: CASSLIGLAPGELFF
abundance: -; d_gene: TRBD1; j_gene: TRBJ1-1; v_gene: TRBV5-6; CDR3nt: TGTGCCAGCAGCGGGACAGGGGCAGTTGAAGCTTTCTTT; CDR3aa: CASSGTGAVEAFF